This passage covers 20 T cell receptor beta chains from one sample sequenced in a study of shared T cell receptors in the human thymus. Assay used: immunoSEQ multiplex PCR; TCRdb lists only in-frame clones, some missing. Of hundreds of thousands of clones in the sample, more than 85% were seen once. Sequencing was carried out using thymocytes. Receptors were obtained from a human donor.

The rearrangement uses TRBV28 and TRBJ1-1; 7 bases line up with TRBD1. V shed 8 bases, J shed 5 bases, and the junction held 8 bases outside the gene matches. This CDR3 is built from 13 residues. CDR1 and CDR2 (germline): MDHEN, SYDVKM. This CDR3 is CASRSTGITEAFF. CDR3 nucleotides: TGTGCCAGCCGTTCGACAGGGATTACTGAAGCTTTCTTT.

The J gene is TRBJ2-1, the V gene TRBV5-1; perhaps TRBD1 as D (6 bases). CDR1 is SGHRS, CDR2 YFSETQ, per germline. The CDR3 sequence is 15 residues long. Trimming shortened V by 1 base and J by 8 bases, and 16 bases separated the two germline ends. For the CDR3, the DNA is TGCGCCAGCAGCTTGAGATCAAGGGGGATGGATGAGCAGTTCTTC. It yields the protein CASSLRSRGMDEQFF.

The genes are TRBV5-3 and TRBJ2-1, with D possibly being TRBD1 (8 bases). TRBV5-3 is given ORF status, its function remaining uncertain. This CDR3 has 14 amino acids. Trimming removed 2 bases from V and 12 bases from J, with 18 bases in between. Here the CDR3 reads CARSFFGQGGRQFF. In nucleotides, the CDR3 is TGTGCCAGAAGCTTTTTTGGACAGGGAGGGAGGCAGTTCTTC.

The J gene is TRBJ2-7, the V gene TRBV28; D possibly corresponds to TRBD1 (5 bases). Germline V CDR1 and CDR2: MDHEN, SYDVKM. The CDR3 has 13 amino acids. V lost 6 bases to trimming and J lost 3 bases, with 12 bases between them. DNA of the CDR3: TGTGCCAGCAGCGACAGAACGGTCTACGAGCAGTACTTC. Its translation: CASSDRTVYEQYF. Filled out from reference TRBV28 and TRBJ2-7, the complete variable domain reads DVKVTQSSRYLVKRTGEKVFLECVQDMDHENMFWYRQDPGLGLRLIYFSYDVKMKEKGDIPEGYSVSREKKERFSLILESASTNQTSMYLCASSDRTVYEQYFGPGTRLTVT.

In its sample, this clone was seen once. The rearrangement links TRBV4-1 to TRBJ2-1, with D perhaps TRBD1 or TRBD2 (5 bases each). The CDR3 loop spans 19 amino acids. Trimming cost V 2 bases and J 8 bases, with 28 bases left between them. Germline V CDR1 and CDR2: MGHRA, YSYEKL. CDR3 amino acids: CASSQTNYSGTYIVHEQFF. DNA of the CDR3: TGCGCCAGCAGCCAAACCAATTATTCCGGGACCTATATAGTCCATGAGCAGTTCTTC.

This sequence joins TRBV15 and TRBJ1-1; D perhaps matches TRBD1 (6 bases). Trimming removed 3 bases at V and 2 bases at J, with 16 bases between. This CDR3 region has 16 residues. Germline CDR1 and CDR2: LNHNV and YYDKDF (reference sequence). CDR3 coding DNA: TGTGCCACCAGCAGCCCCGACCGGGACATTAACACTGAAGCTTTCTTT. Its translation is CATSSPDRDINTEAFF.

The V and J genes are TRBV2 and TRBJ1-6; 9 nucleotides line up with TRBD1. V lost 4 bases, J lost 2 bases, and 3 bases stayed unmatched. In germline, CDR1 is SNHLY, CDR2 FYNNEI. The CDR3 has 16 amino acids. CDR3 nucleotides: TGTGCCAGCAGTGGGGACAGGGACCCCTATAATTCACCCCTCCACTTT. Translation gives CASSGDRDPYNSPLHF.

This chain joins TRBV6-5 and TRBJ1-1, with D unresolved. CDR1 and CDR2 from the germline V gene are MNHEY and SVGAGI. This CDR3 spans 13 amino acids. V lost 4 bases to trimming and J lost 11 bases, with 17 bases between them. CDR3 in DNA: TGTGCCAGCAGTTCCGAATTCCGGGAGGAGGCTTTCTTT. Translation gives CASSSEFREEAFF.

The sample holds one count of this clone. This chain joins TRBV28 and TRBJ1-2; D gene unclear. V gave up 3 bases and J gave up 5 bases, with 10 bases separating them. The CDR3 runs to 13 residues. The germline V gene has CDR1 MDHEN and CDR2 SYDVKM. CDR3 sequence: CASSLGQRYGYTF. The CDR3 DNA reads TGTGCCAGCAGTTTGGGTCAGAGGTATGGCTACACCTTC.

The chain is built from TRBV7-6 and TRBJ2-2; 7 bases align to TRBD1. The germline gives CDR1 SGHVS, CDR2 FNYEAQ. The CDR3 runs to 15 residues. Germline trimming cut 5 bases from V and 6 bases from J; bases unmatched to any gene: 9. DNA of the CDR3: TGTGCCAGCAGCAGACTGGACAGGCTAGCCGGGGAGCTGTTTTTT. Translating it yields CASSRLDRLAGELFF.

The chain uses TRBV30 and TRBJ2-1, with D unresolved. The V and J ends lost 0 bases and 6 bases respectively, with 12 bases between them. Germline CDR1 GTSNPN, CDR2 SVGIG (reference sequence). CDR3 length equals 14 residues. The CDR3 nucleotides are TGTGCCTGGAGTGTATGGCATGCGTCCAATGAGCAGTTCTTC. Its protein product is CAWSVWHASNEQFF.

CDR3 DNA sequence: TGTGCCAGCAGTGAAATCCGGGCGGACGGTTTGAACACTGAAGCTTTCTTT. This encodes CASSEIRADGLNTEAFF. The chain recombines TRBV25-1 with TRBJ1-1, with D uncertain. CDR1 and CDR2 from the germline V gene are MGHDK and SYGVNS. Trimming pared 2 bases from V and 0 bases from J, leaving 16 bases between. The CDR3 has 17 amino acids. The complete variable domain, with remaining parts taken from reference TRBV25-1 and TRBJ1-1, reads EADIYQTPRYLVIGTGKKITLECSQTMGHDKMYWYQQDPGMELHLIHYSYGVNSTEKGDLSSESTVSRIRTEHFPLTLESARPSHTSQYLCASSEIRADGLNTEAFFGQGTRLTVV.

This clone was seen once. The V and J genes are TRBV6-1 and TRBJ2-7; perhaps TRBD2 as D (6 bases). The CDR3 consists of 14 residues. Trimming removed 2 bases at V and 4 bases at J, with 12 bases between. The germline V gene encodes CDR1 MNHNS and CDR2 SASEGT. CDR3 sequence reads: CASSEPEGTYEQYF. The CDR3 coding sequence is TGTGCCAGCAGTGAACCGGAGGGGACGTACGAGCAGTACTTC.

CDR3 loop: CASSLPPPHNRVLGQPQHF. The CDR3 DNA follows: TGTGCCAGCAGTTTACCCCCCCCTCATAACAGGGTACTAGGGCAGCCCCAGCATTTT. The chain has TRBV28 and TRBJ1-5, with D perhaps TRBD1 (6 bases). The CDR3 has 19 residues. Per germline, CDR1 MDHEN and CDR2 SYDVKM. Trimming pared 2 bases from V and 7 bases from J, leaving 27 bases between.

The rearrangement uses TRBV11-2 and TRBJ2-2, with D unresolved. V lost 4 bases and J lost 5, with 5 bases in between. CDR3 length: 12 residues. Germline values: CDR1 SGHAT, CDR2 FQNNGV. The DNA of the CDR3 is TGTGCCAGCAGCTCACTGACCGGGGAGCTGTTTTTT. This codes for CASSSLTGELFF.

The chain links TRBV4-1 to TRBJ2-5; D remains ambiguous. The CDR3 extends over 15 amino acids. Germline assignment: CDR1 MGHRA and CDR2 YSYEKL. The ends were cut back, 1 base at V and 2 bases at J, with 11 bases in the middle. The CDR3 DNA follows: TGCGCCAGCAGCCAAGGATCGGGCAGACAAGAGACCCAGTACTTC. This encodes CASSQGSGRQETQYF.

V usage is TRBV29-1 and J usage is TRBJ2-1; the match to TRBD2 covers 9 bases. The V and J ends lost 4 bases and 5 bases, in that order; junction bases with no gene match: 6. This CDR3 has 14 amino acids. Germline CDR1 reads SQVTM; CDR2 reads ANQGSEA. The CDR3 protein is CSVVAGGEHNEQFF. For the CDR3, the DNA is TGCAGCGTTGTGGCGGGAGGGGAACACAATGAGCAGTTCTTC.

The chain joins TRBV5-1 to TRBJ1-1, with a tentative D call TRBD1 (5 bases). With 4 bases removed from V and 1 base from J, the gap between germline ends came to 14 bases. CDR3 length: 15 amino acids. Germline V gene lookup returns CDR1 SGHRS and CDR2 YFSETQ. The chain's CDR3 is CASSPLQAPNTEAFF. CDR3 sequence (DNA): TGCGCCAGCAGCCCACTACAGGCTCCGAACACTGAAGCTTTCTTT.

The chain is built from TRBV2 and TRBJ2-1; D uncertain. The germline V and J ends were trimmed by 6 bases and 8 bases, with 14 bases remaining between them. The germline V gene has CDR1 SNHLY and CDR2 FYNNEI. This CDR3 spans 13 amino acids. CDR3 loop: CASSSLERDEQFF. CDR3 nucleotides: TGTGCCAGCAGCTCCCTGGAGCGCGATGAGCAGTTCTTC.

V is TRBV11-2 and J is TRBJ2-7; the match to TRBD1 covers 8 bases. V lost 5 bases, J lost 0 bases, and 9 bases stayed unmatched. Germline assignment: CDR1 SGHAT and CDR2 FQNNGV. The CDR3 extends over 16 amino acids. The CDR3 reads CASSSPGTGPSYEQYF. The DNA for the CDR3 is TGTGCCAGCAGCAGCCCCGGGACAGGACCCTCCTACGAGCAGTACTTC.